This TCR beta chain was recorded in a study of shared T cell receptors in the human thymus. The method was immunoSEQ multiplex PCR; TCRdb's version includes in-frame clones alone and lacks a portion of them. The repertoire has 630,000 or so clones, about 89% of them found once; the top ten carry 0.0094%. The CDR3 covers 18 residues. V was pared by 3 bases and J by 0 bases, with 13 bases of the junction left unmatched. From germline, CDR1 is LNHNV and CDR2 YYDKDF (reference sequence). These same records also appear under a second study, on human thymus T cells. That report notes: It was from resections taken during corrective heart surgery that the thymus tissue came. Thymic and blood repertoires appeared to display a bias in their usage of V and J genes. Related research described strongly overlapping thymic repertoires in unrelated people.

This TCR came from a boy younger than two with a congenital heart defect. Sequencing was performed on thymocytes. The V gene is TRBV15, the J gene TRBJ2-7; 8 bases line up with TRBD2. CDR3 sequence: CATSSPREGDTSSYEQYF. CDR3 DNA sequence: TGTGCCACCAGCAGTCCCCGGGAGGGGGACACGAGCTCCTACGAGCAGTACTTC.